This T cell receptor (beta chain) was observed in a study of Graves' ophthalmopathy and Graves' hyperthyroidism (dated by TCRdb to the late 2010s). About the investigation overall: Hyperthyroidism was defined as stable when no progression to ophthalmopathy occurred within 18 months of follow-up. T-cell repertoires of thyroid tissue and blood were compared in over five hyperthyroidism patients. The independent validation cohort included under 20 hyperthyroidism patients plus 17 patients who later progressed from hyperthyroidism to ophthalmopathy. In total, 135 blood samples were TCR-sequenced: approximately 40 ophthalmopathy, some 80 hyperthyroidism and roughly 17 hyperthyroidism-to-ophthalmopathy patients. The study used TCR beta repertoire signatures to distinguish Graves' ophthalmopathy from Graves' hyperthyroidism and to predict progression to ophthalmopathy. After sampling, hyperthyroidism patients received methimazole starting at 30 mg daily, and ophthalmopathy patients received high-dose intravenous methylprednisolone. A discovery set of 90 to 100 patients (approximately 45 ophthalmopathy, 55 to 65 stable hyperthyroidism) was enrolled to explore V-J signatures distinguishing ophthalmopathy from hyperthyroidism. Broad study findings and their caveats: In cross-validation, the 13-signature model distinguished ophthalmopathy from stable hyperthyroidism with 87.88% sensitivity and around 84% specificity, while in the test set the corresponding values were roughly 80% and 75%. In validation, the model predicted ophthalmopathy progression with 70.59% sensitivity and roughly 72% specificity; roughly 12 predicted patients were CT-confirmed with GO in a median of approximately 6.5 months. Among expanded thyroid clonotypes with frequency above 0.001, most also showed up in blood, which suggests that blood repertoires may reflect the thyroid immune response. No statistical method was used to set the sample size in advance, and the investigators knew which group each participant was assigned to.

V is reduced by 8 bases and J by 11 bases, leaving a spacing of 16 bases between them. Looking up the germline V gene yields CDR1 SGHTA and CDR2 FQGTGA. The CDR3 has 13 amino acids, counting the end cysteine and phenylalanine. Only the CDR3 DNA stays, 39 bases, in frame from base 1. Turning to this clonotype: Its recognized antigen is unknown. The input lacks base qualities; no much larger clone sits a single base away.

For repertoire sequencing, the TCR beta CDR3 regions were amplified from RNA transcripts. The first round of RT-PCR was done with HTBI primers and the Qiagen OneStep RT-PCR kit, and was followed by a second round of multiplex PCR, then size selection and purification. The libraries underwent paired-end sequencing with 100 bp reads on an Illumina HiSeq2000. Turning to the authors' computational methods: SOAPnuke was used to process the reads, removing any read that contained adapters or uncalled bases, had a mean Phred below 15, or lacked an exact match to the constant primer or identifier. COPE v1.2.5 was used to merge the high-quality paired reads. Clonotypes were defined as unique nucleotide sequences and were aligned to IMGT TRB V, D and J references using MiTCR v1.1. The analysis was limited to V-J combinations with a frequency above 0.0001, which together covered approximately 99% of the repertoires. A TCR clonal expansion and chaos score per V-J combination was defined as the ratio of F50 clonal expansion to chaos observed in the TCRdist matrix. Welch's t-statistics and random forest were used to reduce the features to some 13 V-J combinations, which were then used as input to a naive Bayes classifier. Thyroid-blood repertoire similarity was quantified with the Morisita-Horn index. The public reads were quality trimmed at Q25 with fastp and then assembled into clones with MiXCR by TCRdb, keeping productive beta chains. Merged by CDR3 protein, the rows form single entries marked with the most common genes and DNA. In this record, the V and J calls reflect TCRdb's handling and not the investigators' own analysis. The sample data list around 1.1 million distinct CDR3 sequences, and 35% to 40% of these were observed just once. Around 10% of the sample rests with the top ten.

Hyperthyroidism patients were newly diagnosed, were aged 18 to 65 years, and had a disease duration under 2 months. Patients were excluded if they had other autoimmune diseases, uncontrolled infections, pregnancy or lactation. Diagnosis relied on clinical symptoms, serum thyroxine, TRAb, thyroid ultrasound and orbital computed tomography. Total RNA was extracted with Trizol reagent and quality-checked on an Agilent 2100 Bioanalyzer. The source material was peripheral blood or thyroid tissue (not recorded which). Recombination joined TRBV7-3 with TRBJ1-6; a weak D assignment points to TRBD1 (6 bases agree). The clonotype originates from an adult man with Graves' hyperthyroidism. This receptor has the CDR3 CASSRGGDPPLHF. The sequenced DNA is TGTGCCAGCTCTCGGGGGGGCGACCCACCCCTCCACTTT.